The rows below give T cell receptor beta chains drawn from one sample of a study of beta chain features in type 1 diabetes. Data came from immunoSEQ multiplex PCR; TCRdb stores just in-frame clones and leaves some out. There are tens of thousands of clones in the sample; roughly 50% occur only once, and 0.65% to 0.75% lies in the top ten. Sequenced sample: central memory CD4+ T cells from blood. These receptors originate from a man between 25 and 39 years old with type 1 diabetes. The CDR3 runs from the conserved cysteine through the conserved F or W. The order of the fields is J gene, clone size, V gene, D gene, CDR3 DNA, CDR3 protein. D genes are given only for firm matches. The size field is filled for only some rows; it gives once, few, many or a size class.

TRBJ1-2	.	TRBV4-1	TRBD1	TGCGCCAGCAGCCAAGGGGGACAGGGGCTTGGCTACACCTTC	CASSQGGQGLGYTF
TRBJ2-7	.	TRBV27	.	TGTGCCAGCAGTTCCTTCGGTTTCGGCGAGCAGTACTTC	CASSSFGFGEQYF
TRBJ1-4	few	TRBV29-1	TRBD1	TGCAGCGTTCGGACAGGACGTGGTAATGAAAAACTGTTTTTT	CSVRTGRGNEKLFF
TRBJ2-5	.	TRBV9	.	TGTGCCAGCAGCGTAGAGTGGGACTACCAAGAGACCCAGTACTTC	CASSVEWDYQETQYF
TRBJ2-3	few	TRBV7-6	TRBD2	TGTGCCAGCAGCTTAGGAGTCGGGGGGGGCACAGATACGCAGTATTTT	CASSLGVGGGTDTQYF
TRBJ1-2	.	TRBV7-2	.	TGTGCCAGCAGCTTCCGACAGTATGGCTACACCTTC	CASSFRQYGYTF
TRBJ1-4	once	TRBV6-1	.	TGTGCCAGCGGGGCGACTTGGGGCTCTGAAGAACTGTTTTTT	CASGATWGSEELFF
TRBJ1-5	medium-sized	TRBV6-1	TRBD1	TGTGCCAGCAGTGAAGCGGGGACAGGCAATCAGCCCCAGCATTTT	CASSEAGTGNQPQHF
TRBJ2-1	few	TRBV6-1	TRBD2	TGTGCCAGCAGTGAACCGATGACTAGCGGGGGATGGAATGAGCAGTTCTTC	CASSEPMTSGGWNEQFF
TRBJ1-1	.	TRBV29-1	.	TGCAGCGTGGCCACAGGGTCGAACACTGAAGCTTTCTTT	CSVATGSNTEAFF
TRBJ1-2	few	TRBV19	TRBD1	TGTGCCAGTCGGGGACAGGGGTCTGGCTACACCTTC	CASRGQGSGYTF
TRBJ2-5	.	TRBV9	.	TGTGCCAGCAGCGTAGCCAGGTCCGAGACCCAGTACTTC	CASSVARSETQYF
TRBJ1-6	.	TRBV30	.	TGTGCCTGGAGTAGGGGGTCCTATAATTCACCCCTCCACTTT	CAWSRGSYNSPLHF
TRBJ1-1	few	TRBV7-2	.	TGTGCCAGCAGCTTAAACAGGCGGGGCACTGAAGCTTTCTTT	CASSLNRRGTEAFF
TRBJ2-4	.	TRBV9	TRBD1	TGTGCCAGCAGCCCCCGGGACAGCAAAAACATTCAGTACTTC	CASSPRDSKNIQYF
TRBJ1-5	.	TRBV19	.	TGTGCCAGTAAGGACCTGGGAGGGGCGAGCAATCAGCCCCAGCATTTT	CASKDLGGASNQPQHF
TRBJ1-6	.	TRBV5-1	TRBD1	TGCGCCAGCAGTCCGAACTACAGGGGCGGTGATTCACCCCTCCACTTT	CASSPNYRGGDSPLHF
TRBJ2-3	.	TRBV5-6	TRBD1	TGTGCCAGCAGCTCCCCCGGGACAGGGGAGGCAGATACGCAGTATTTT	CASSSPGTGEADTQYF
TRBJ2-7	few	TRBV5-1	.	TGCGCCAGCAGCTTGGACCCGACAGGCGAGCAGTACTTC	CASSLDPTGEQYF
TRBJ1-1	.	TRBV5-1	.	TGCGCCAGCAGCTTGGCCGCTGGCCAAGAAGCTTTCTTT	CASSLAAGQEAFF
TRBJ1-4	.	TRBV11-2	.	TGTGCCAGCAGCTTAGATCGGGGGAATAGTGAAAAACTGTTTTTT	CASSLDRGNSEKLFF
TRBJ1-2	.	TRBV2	TRBD1	TGTGCCAGCACTCAGGGGGCTGGCGGCTACACCTTC	CASTQGAGGYTF
TRBJ1-2	.	TRBV18	.	TGTGCCAGCTCGTCGAAGGACAGCAACTATGGCTACACCTTC	CASSSKDSNYGYTF
TRBJ1-2	.	TRBV11-3	.	TGTGCCAGCAGCTTAGGATTTGAGGGGGATGGCTACACCTTC	CASSLGFEGDGYTF
TRBJ2-1	few	TRBV5-4	TRBD1	TGTGCCAGCAGCTTAGCGGGGACAGGGGCGTATGAGCAGTTCTTC	CASSLAGTGAYEQFF
TRBJ1-5	.	TRBV19	TRBD1	TGTGCCAGTATCCGGACAGGGGGCGACCAGCCCCAGCATTTT	CASIRTGGDQPQHF
TRBJ2-1	.	TRBV9	TRBD2	TGTGCCAGCAGCGTGAGGCTAGCGGGAGCTGAGCAGTTCTTC	CASSVRLAGAEQFF
TRBJ2-7	few	TRBV2	TRBD1	TGTGCCAGCAGTGAAACGACAGGGAGCGAGCAGTACTTC	CASSETTGSEQYF
TRBJ1-2	.	TRBV7-4	TRBD1	TGTGCCAGCAGCTTTGCGGACAGGGGGCATGGCTACACCTTC	CASSFADRGHGYTF
TRBJ2-7	.	TRBV6-5	TRBD1	TGTGCCAGCAGACGCGGGACAGGTTCGTTCAACGAGCAGTACTTC	CASRRGTGSFNEQYF
TRBJ2-2	.	TRBV7-2	TRBD1	TGTGCCAGCAGGAAAAGGGGGACAGACAACACCGGGGAGCTGTTTTTT	CASRKRGTDNTGELFF
TRBJ1-5	.	TRBV7-9	TRBD1	TGTGCCAGCAGCCGGGACAGGGGTCAGCCCCAGCATTTT	CASSRDRGQPQHF
TRBJ2-1	once	TRBV2	.	TGTGCCAGCAGGCTACTAGAAGGGAATGAGCAGTTCTTC	CASRLLEGNEQFF
TRBJ1-6	.	TRBV5-8	.	TGTGCCAGCAACATCGGACAGAATAATTCACCCCTCCACTTT	CASNIGQNNSPLHF
TRBJ2-3	few	TRBV4-2	TRBD2	TGTGCCAGCAGCCGCGACGGCGGGAGGGCCTTTAGGACAGATACGCAGTATTTT	CASSRDGGRAFRTDTQYF
TRBJ2-5	.	TRBV7-9	TRBD2	TGTGCCAGCAGCCCACCCCTCCGGGAGGGCCTAGAGACCCAGTACTTC	CASSPPLREGLETQYF
TRBJ2-6	few	TRBV30	.	TGTGCCTGGACCGCGGGCCTGACAGGACCCTCTGGGGCCAACGTCCTGACTTTC	CAWTAGLTGPSGANVLTF
TRBJ2-1	few	TRBV11-1	TRBD2	TGTGCCAGCACCGCCGGGACTAGCGGGAGATTGGGGGCTGGGGGTGAGCAGTTCTTC	CASTAGTSGRLGAGGEQFF
TRBJ1-2	few	TRBV9	TRBD1	TGTGCCAGCAGCGTCAGGGGGGGACAGGGGAACTATGGCTACACCTTC	CASSVRGGQGNYGYTF
TRBJ1-1	.	TRBV7-9	.	TGTGCCAGCAGCTCGAGGGATGGGAACACTGAAGCTTTCTTT	CASSSRDGNTEAFF
TRBJ2-7	.	TRBV6-5	TRBD1	TGTGCCAGCAGTTTCTCCGGGACAGGGATCCACGAGCAGTACTTC	CASSFSGTGIHEQYF
TRBJ1-5	once	TRBV7-7	.	TGTGCCAGCAGCTTAGGTCGAGGAGGCCCCGATCAGCCCCAGCATTTT	CASSLGRGGPDQPQHF